This passage covers 20 T cell receptor beta chains from one sample sequenced in a study of blood T cells in healthy people across ages. The authors ran a second PCR of roughly 6 to 12 cycles using a sample-barcoded 5' primer and a J-beta primer mix. TCRdb re-derived calls from the 5' RACE reads in MiXCR, one entry per CDR3 protein. The sample lists around 500,000 distinct CDR3 sequences, over 25% occurring once. This same sample was also part of a study on T cells of mothers and their children.

The sample consisted of blood. The origin of the receptors is a boy aged 2 to 9 in good health.

This clonotype appeared a few times. V gene TRBV6-6 combines with J gene TRBJ2-1; tentatively, D is TRBD2 (5 bases). The CDR3 runs to 14 residues. Germline V gene sequence: CDR1 MNHNY, CDR2 SVGAGI (reference sequence). The V and J ends lost 2 bases and 2 bases respectively, with 7 bases between them. The chain's CDR3 is CASSYTRTYNEQFF. CDR3 nucleotide sequence: TGTGCCAGCAGTTACACTAGAACCTACAATGAGCAGTTCTTC.

V and J are TRBV20-1 and TRBJ2-7; perhaps TRBD2 as D (6 bases). The CDR3 extends over 14 amino acids. Germline assignment: CDR1 DFQATT and CDR2 SNEGSKA (reference sequence). Trimming stripped 5 bases from V and 3 bases from J, with 17 bases between. CDR3 nucleotides: TGCAGTGCTGGCCCCGGAGGGAGGATCTACGAGCAGTACTTC. Translation gives CSAGPGGRIYEQYF.

The chain carries TRBV14 and TRBJ2-1; a possible D gene is TRBD2 (5 bases). Germline loops: CDR1 SGHDN, CDR2 FVKESK. The CDR3 consists of 15 residues. V was trimmed by 4 bases and J by 5 bases, leaving 15 bases between them. The CDR3 spells CASSRVGVWDNEQFF. CDR3 DNA: TGTGCCAGCAGCCGAGTGGGAGTTTGGGACAATGAGCAGTTCTTC.

The CDR3 spells CASSLTGHLAYEQYF. CDR3 nucleotide sequence: TGTGCCAGCAGCTTAACGGGACACCTCGCCTACGAGCAGTACTTC. The chain carries TRBV7-8 and TRBJ2-7; possibly TRBD1 for D (6 bases). V lost 2 bases, J lost 2 bases, and 13 bases lay in between. The CDR3 has 15 residues. Germline assignment: CDR1 SGHVS and CDR2 FQNEAQ.

This clonotype was observed a handful of times. The V call is TRBV7-9, the J call TRBJ1-1; no firm D call. This CDR3 is built from 13 residues. Trimming took 5 bases from V and 2 from J, leaving 9 bases between them. Germline CDR1 reads SEHNR; CDR2 reads FQNEAQ (reference sequence). As DNA, the CDR3 is TGTGCCAGCAGCGTACTTGAAAACACTGAAGCTTTCTTT. It yields the protein CASSVLENTEAFF.

V usage is TRBV10-3 and J usage is TRBJ2-5; D ambiguous. Germline CDR1 ENHRY, CDR2 SYGVKD. V was cut by 8 bases and J by 1 base, with 8 bases left in between. This CDR3 contains 12 residues. CDR3 in DNA: TGTGCCATCGGAGAGCCCCAAGAGACCCAGTACTTC. It encodes CAIGEPQETQYF.

In DNA, the CDR3 is TGTGCCAGCACCACGGGGACGGGCACTGAAGCTTTCTTT. Residues: CASTTGTGTEAFF. The chain has TRBV7-9 and TRBJ1-1; D might be TRBD1 (5 bases). The CDR3 is 13 amino acids. Trimming cost V 7 bases and J 4 bases, with 13 bases left between them. Looked up from germline, CDR1 is SEHNR and CDR2 is FQNEAQ (reference sequence).

In DNA, the CDR3 is TGTGCCAGCAGCTTAGATTCAAATGGCGGAAACACCATATATTTT. Its translation is CASSLDSNGGNTIYF. The genes are TRBV7-2 and TRBJ1-3, with no clear D. Germline V gene lookup returns CDR1 SGHTA and CDR2 FQGNSA. There are 15 residues in the CDR3. Trimming took off 1 base at V and 4 bases at J, with 11 bases between the two ends.

This clonotype was observed a handful of times. The chain recombines TRBV2 with TRBJ2-5; D is possibly TRBD2 (6 bases). The germline V gene has CDR1 SNHLY and CDR2 FYNNEI. Trimming stripped 7 bases from V and 4 bases from J, with 10 bases between. The CDR3 contains 12 residues. The CDR3 bases are TGTGCCAGCACGTTTAGCGGAGAGACCCAGTACTTC. Translation gives CASTFSGETQYF.

In nucleotides, the CDR3 is TGCGCCAGCAGCGCGGGACTAGCTTCTCAGACCCAGTACTTC. Translated: CASSAGLASQTQYF. This chain connects TRBV5-1 to TRBJ2-5; 9 bases line up with TRBD2. Germline V gives CDR1 SGHRS, CDR2 YFSETQ. The trim removed 4 bases at V and 6 bases at J, leaving 7 bases unmatched. This CDR3 region has 14 residues.

In its sample, this clonotype was seen a few times. This chain uses TRBV12-3 or TRBV12-4 with TRBJ1-2, with 7 positions matching TRBD1. The CDR3 spans 12 residues. With V trimmed by 6 bases and J by 5 bases, 3 bases remained unmatched. This chain's CDR3 is CASRTGYYGYTF. The CDR3 DNA follows: TGTGCCAGCAGGACAGGGTATTATGGCTACACCTTC.

This clonotype was detected only a few times. The rearrangement joins TRBV2 to TRBJ1-2, with D uncertain. With 4 bases removed from V and 4 bases from J, the gap between germline ends came to 7 bases. The CDR3 extends over 12 amino acids. CDR1 and CDR2 from the germline V gene are SNHLY and FYNNEI. CDR3 DNA: TGTGCCAGCAGTGGGCTCCCCTATGGCTACACCTTC. This sequence encodes CASSGLPYGYTF.

This clonotype was counted a few times. At one boundary the junction diverges from the germline segment, which might be a read error. The chain is built from TRBV7-7 and TRBJ2-5; D unclear. This CDR3 is 13 amino acids long. Germline CDR1 and CDR2: SSHAT and FNYEAQ (reference sequence). The CDR3 DNA sequence: TGTGCTAGCAGCCCTGGGTTTGTGGAGACCCAGTACTTC. Encoded protein: CASSPGFVETQYF.

V is TRBV7-2 and J is TRBJ1-4, with 9 nucleotides matching TRBD1. This CDR3 contains 14 residues. Germline V gene data show CDR1 as SGHTA and CDR2 as FQGNSA. J lost 7 bases, V lost 5 bases, and 5 bases had no gene match. The CDR3 loop reads CASSQNRGREKLFF. In DNA, the CDR3 is TGTGCCAGCAGCCAAAACAGGGGGCGTGAAAAACTGTTTTTT.

V is TRBV20-1 and J is TRBJ2-3; 11 positions match TRBD2. The V segment lost 0 bases and the J segment 1 base; nucleotides outside the gene matches: 6. The CDR3 length is 17 residues. The V gene's germline CDR1 is DFQATT and CDR2 SNEGSKA (reference sequence). The CDR3 bases are TGCAGTGCTAGAGATGAAGCACTAGCGGGGGGCACAGATACGCAGTATTTT. The encoded protein is CSARDEALAGGTDTQYF.

This clonotype came up a few times. The V and J genes are TRBV11-2 and TRBJ1-2; D is undetermined. This CDR3 has 12 residues. Germline V gene sequence: CDR1 SGHAT, CDR2 FQNNGV. V gave up 5 bases and J gave up 6 bases, with 10 bases separating them. Here the CDR3 reads CASSLMSHGYTF. Written as DNA, the CDR3 is TGTGCCAGCAGCCTTATGAGTCATGGCTACACCTTC.

The chain couples TRBV27 to TRBJ2-3; 10 positions agree with TRBD2. This CDR3 is 16 amino acids long. CDR1 is MNHEY, CDR2 SMNVEV, per germline (reference sequence). After removal of 2 bases from V and 4 bases from J, the junction contained 6 bases not matched to a gene. CDR3 sequence: CASSLIALAGADTQYF. DNA of the CDR3: TGTGCCAGCAGTTTAATAGCGCTAGCGGGAGCAGATACGCAGTATTTT.

The chain uses TRBV7-9 and TRBJ2-7, with D perhaps matching TRBD1 (6 bases). The germline CDR1 and CDR2 sequences are SEHNR and FQNEAQ (reference sequence). V dropped 4 bases and J dropped 6 bases, with 7 bases sitting between them. This CDR3 contains 11 residues. The CDR3 DNA is TGTGCCAGCAGCTACAGGGTCGAGCAGTACTTC. Its protein is CASSYRVEQYF. Complete variable domain (other parts from reference TRBV7-9 and TRBJ2-7): DTGVSQNPRHKITKRGQNVTFRCDPISEHNRLYWYRQTLGQGPEFLTYFQNEAQLEKSRLLSDRFSAERPKGSFSTLEIQRTEQGDSAMYLCASSYRVEQYFGPGTRLTVT.

This sequence joins TRBV12-3 or TRBV12-4 and TRBJ1-6, with D maybe TRBD1 (5 bases). The germline V and J ends were trimmed by 8 bases and 6 bases, with 14 bases remaining between them. This CDR3 is built from 14 residues. The CDR3 nucleotides are TGTGCCAGCTCGATCGGGACCGGTAATTCACCCCTCCACTTT. Its translation: CASSIGTGNSPLHF.

Here the CDR3 DNA reads TGTGCCATCAGTGAAGATGGTGTGATAACAATTAGGGATGGCTACACCTTC. Translating it yields CAISEDGVITIRDGYTF. The chain has TRBV10-3 and TRBJ1-2, with D hard to call. The CDR3 is 17 amino acids. Germline-derived CDR1 and CDR2 are ENHRY and SYGVKD. Trimming pared 3 bases from V and 6 bases from J, leaving 23 bases between.